The 30 T cell receptor beta chains below all came from one sample that was sequenced in a study of CD8+ T cells in alopecia areata. Reverse transcribed after extraction, RNA yielded cDNA as the sequencing template. Data came from immunoSEQ multiplex PCR; TCRdb stores just in-frame clones and leaves some out. In the table there are around 190,000 clones, more than 55% of which are singletons. The sequenced sample consisted of CD8+ T cells sorted from blood. The source is a human donor in good health.

This rearrangement joins TRBV9 to TRBJ1-2; TRBD1 aligns across 7 bases. The length of the CDR3 is 15 residues. V gave up 3 bases and J gave up 2 bases; unmatched junction bases: 7. Germline V lookup: CDR1 SGDLS, CDR2 YYNGEE. CDR3 bases: TGTGCCAGCAGCGAGGGGGACAGAGTCAACTATGGCTACACCTTC. Translating gives CASSEGDRVNYGYTF.

This clone was detected a few times. The identical CDR3 is also encoded by other nucleotide sequences in the sample. The V call is TRBV4-1, the J call TRBJ1-2; 8 nucleotides match TRBD1. Germline-derived CDR1 and CDR2 are MGHRA and YSYEKL. Trimming at V came to 1 base and at J to 5 bases, leaving 6 bases not matched to a gene. The CDR3 totals 15 residues. Here the CDR3 reads CASSQGQGASYGYTF. The DNA for the CDR3 is TGCGCCAGCAGCCAAGGGCAGGGGGCATCGTATGGCTACACCTTC.

This clone has a handful of counts. The J gene is TRBJ1-1, the V gene TRBV27, with 12 bases aligning to TRBD1. Trimming took 6 bases from V and 4 from J; bases not matched to a gene: 3. Germline CDR1 is MNHEY and CDR2 is SMNVEV (reference sequence). This CDR3 region has 14 residues. The CDR3 region is CASSSGQGATEAFF. CDR3 coding DNA: TGTGCCAGCAGCTCGGGACAGGGGGCCACTGAAGCTTTCTTT.

This chain joins TRBV7-9 and TRBJ2-7; possibly TRBD2 for D (6 bases). V shed 6 bases and J shed 2 bases, with 8 bases lying between them. This CDR3 has 12 amino acids. CDR1 SEHNR and CDR2 FQNEAQ come from the germline V gene (reference sequence). CDR3 protein: CASSSGAYEQYF. The CDR3 region has the DNA TGTGCCAGCAGTTCGGGGGCCTACGAGCAGTACTTC. The full variable domain, in which reference TRBV7-9 and TRBJ2-7 provide the parts outside the CDR3, is DTGVSQNPRHKITKRGQNVTFRCDPISEHNRLYWYRQTLGQGPEFLTYFQNEAQLEKSRLLSDRFSAERPKGSFSTLEIQRTEQGDSAMYLCASSSGAYEQYFGPGTRLTVT.

This clone was detected a few times. The chain joins TRBV29-1 to TRBJ2-6; the D gene could be TRBD1 or TRBD2 (6 bases each). The CDR3 is made up of 17 amino acids. V lost 0 bases, J lost 1 base, and 13 bases lay in between. Germline CDR1 reads SQVTM; CDR2 reads ANQGSEA. The CDR3 DNA reads as TGCAGCGTTGAAGATGGGCGGAGGGGGTCTGGGGCCAACGTCCTGACTTTC. It codes for CSVEDGRRGSGANVLTF.

The chain uses TRBV19 and TRBJ1-5, with 12 bases lining up with TRBD1. This CDR3 comprises 17 residues. The V segment lost 9 bases and the J segment 1 base; nucleotides outside the gene matches: 10. Per the germline V gene, CDR1 is LNHDA and CDR2 is SQIVND (reference sequence). The CDR3 region is CASTPGQGASSNQPQHF. CDR3 DNA sequence: TGTGCCAGCACTCCGGGACAGGGGGCATCGAGCAATCAGCCCCAGCATTTT.

The chain carries TRBV11-2 and TRBJ1-2; no clear D gene. Between the trimmed V and J ends, which lost 2 bases and 8 bases, there was a span of 12 bases. The CDR3 sequence is 13 residues long. Looked up from germline, CDR1 is SGHAT and CDR2 is FQNNGV. The CDR3 sequence: CASSLNIAGGYTF. The DNA of the CDR3 is TGTGCCAGCAGCTTAAACATAGCGGGAGGCTACACCTTC.

V gene TRBV7-9 combines with J gene TRBJ1-5; D is ambiguous. V was cut by 0 bases and J by 3 bases, with 3 bases left in between. The CDR3 sequence is 13 residues long. Germline CDR1 and CDR2: SEHNR and FQNEAQ (reference sequence). CDR3 sequence reads: CASSLANNQPQHF. CDR3 coding DNA: TGTGCCAGCAGCTTAGCGAACAATCAGCCCCAGCATTTT.

Note on this clone: The same CDR3 also results from other DNA sequences found in this sample. The chain links TRBV5-4 to TRBJ2-7; possibly TRBD1 for D (5 bases). Trimming took off 5 bases at V and 0 bases at J, with 9 bases between the two ends. This CDR3 has 13 residues. Per the germline V gene, CDR1 is SGHNT and CDR2 is YYREEE (reference sequence). As DNA, the CDR3 is TGTGCCAGCAGTTTTAGGGGCTCCTACGAGCAGTACTTC. It codes for CASSFRGSYEQYF.

The gene calls are TRBV5-4 and TRBJ2-3, with D maybe TRBD2 (6 bases). The CDR3 has 15 amino acids. The germline CDR1 and CDR2 sequences are SGHNT and YYREEE (reference sequence). Trimming stripped 1 base from V and 1 base from J, with 10 bases between. This chain's CDR3 is CASSLNGGGTDTQYF. The CDR3 nucleotides are TGTGCCAGCAGCTTGAACGGGGGTGGCACAGATACGCAGTATTTT.

This chain connects TRBV15 to TRBJ2-7, with 7 positions matching TRBD1. Trimming at V came to 4 bases and at J to 3 bases, leaving 6 bases not matched to a gene. This CDR3 contains 14 residues. Germline assignment: CDR1 LNHNV and CDR2 YYDKDF (reference sequence). In DNA, the CDR3 is TGTGCCACCAGCACCGGGGACAGCCACTACGAGCAGTACTTC. It is translated as CATSTGDSHYEQYF.

This chain joins TRBV5-1 and TRBJ2-7, with D possibly called TRBD1 or TRBD2 (6 bases each). Germline V gene lookup returns CDR1 SGHRS and CDR2 YFSETQ. Trimming shortened V by 3 bases and J by 3 bases, and 19 bases separated the two germline ends. The CDR3 covers 16 residues. CDR3 nucleotides: TGCGCCAGCAGCTGGGGGCGGGACCACCGGCTCTACGAGCAGTACTTC. Translating gives CASSWGRDHRLYEQYF.

V gene TRBV28 combines with J gene TRBJ1-2; D perhaps matches TRBD1 (6 bases). V was cut by 7 bases and J by 0 bases, with 24 bases left in between. This CDR3 is 18 amino acids long. CDR1 and CDR2 from the germline V gene are MDHEN and SYDVKM. In nucleotides, the CDR3 is TGTGCCAGCACCCCTTTCGTTGGACAGAGGCTTACTAACTATGGCTACACCTTC. This sequence encodes CASTPFVGQRLTNYGYTF.

The gene calls are TRBV29-1 and TRBJ1-1; no definite D call. Germline lookup yields CDR1 SQVTM and CDR2 ANQGSEA. Trimming left V 5 bases short and J 5 bases short, with 9 bases between. The CDR3 sequence is 11 residues long. CDR3 protein: CSVRHGTEAFF. The CDR3 coding sequence is TGCAGCGTTCGACACGGGACTGAAGCTTTCTTT.

In this sample, this clone turned up a few times. The chain joins TRBV5-1 to TRBJ2-5; 9 nucleotides align to TRBD1. Near its end, the DNA agrees better with TRBJ2-7, so the J call may be wrong. The CDR3 is 14 amino acids. Germline V gives CDR1 SGHRS, CDR2 YFSETQ. The CDR3 spells CASSLGQGVDEQYF. CDR3 bases: TGCGCCAGCAGCTTGGGACAGGGGGTTGACGAGCAGTACTTC.

In nucleotides, the CDR3 is TGTGCCAGCTCCAATGGTCGGGGTTTGAGTTCACCCCTCCACTTT. It yields the protein CASSNGRGLSSPLHF. V usage is TRBV6-5 and J usage is TRBJ1-6; D is unresolved. Germline CDR1 MNHEY, CDR2 SVGAGI. V lost 8 bases, J lost 9 bases, and 20 bases lay in between. The CDR3 totals 15 residues.

With regard to this clone: The sample holds other DNA sequences that translate to the same CDR3. CDR3: CSVFNTEAFF. DNA of the CDR3: TGCAGCGTCTTTAACACTGAAGCTTTCTTT. J is TRBJ1-1 and V is TRBV29-1; no definite D call. Germline assignment: CDR1 SQVTM and CDR2 ANQGSEA. Deletions cut 6 bases from V and 2 bases from J, with 4 bases between. CDR3 length equals 10 residues.

The chain is built from TRBV9 and TRBJ1-4; D uncertain. The germline gives CDR1 SGDLS, CDR2 YYNGEE. V was cut by 0 bases and J by 6 bases, with 3 bases left in between. This CDR3 has 12 residues. The CDR3, as DNA: TGTGCCAGCAGCGTAGGAGATGAAAAACTGTTTTTT. This translates into CASSVGDEKLFF.

This clone was counted a few times. The CDR3 coding sequence is TGTGCCAGCACAAATGGGGGGCCCCGGGAGACCCAGTACTTC. Its translation: CASTNGGPRETQYF. This chain connects TRBV27 to TRBJ2-5; D may correspond to TRBD1 or TRBD2 (6 bases each). Between the trimmed V and J ends, which lost 7 bases and 5 bases, there was a span of 17 bases. Germline values: CDR1 MNHEY, CDR2 SMNVEV (reference sequence). The CDR3 spans 14 residues.

This clone has more than one count but fewer than ten. The chain is built from TRBV6-5 and TRBJ2-7; tentatively, D is TRBD1 (6 bases). V was clipped by 0 bases and J by 3 bases, with 12 bases between them. Looked up from germline, CDR1 is MNHEY and CDR2 is SVGAGI. The CDR3 runs 15 residues. The chain's CDR3 is CASSYSRDIDYEQYF. The DNA of the CDR3 is TGTGCCAGCAGTTACTCCCGGGACATCGACTACGAGCAGTACTTC.

The chain uses TRBV7-2 and TRBJ2-3; maybe TRBD2 (6 bases). This CDR3 comprises 15 residues. The germline V and J ends were trimmed by 1 base and 4 bases, with 12 bases remaining between them. Germline values: CDR1 SGHTA, CDR2 FQGNSA. The CDR3 loop is CASSLGVGGPDTQYF. CDR3 nucleotides: TGTGCCAGCAGCTTAGGTGTGGGGGGTCCAGATACGCAGTATTTT.

This clone was recorded only once. The chain couples TRBV11-2 to TRBJ2-5; 7 nucleotides line up with TRBD2. V gave up 0 bases and J gave up 5 bases; unmatched junction bases: 9. The CDR3 is made up of 16 amino acids. Germline values: CDR1 SGHAT, CDR2 FQNNGV. CDR3 sequence: CASSLDSAGAPETQYF. CDR3 sequence (DNA): TGTGCCAGCAGCTTAGATAGCGCGGGAGCTCCGGAGACCCAGTACTTC. The variable domain in full, with the rest retrieved from reference TRBV11-2 and TRBJ2-5, is EAGVAQSPRYKIIEKRQSVAFWCNPISGHATLYWYQQILGQGPKLLIQFQNNGVVDDSQLPKDRFSAERLKGVDSTLKIQPAKLEDSAVYLCASSLDSAGAPETQYFGPGTRLLVL.

As for this clone: The same CDR3 arises from other DNA sequences in this sample as well. The chain carries TRBV9 and TRBJ2-3; D is unclear. Trimming cost V 0 bases and J 0 bases, with 8 bases left between them. The CDR3 is 15 residues long. CDR1 and CDR2 (germline): SGDLS, YYNGEE. The CDR3 nucleotides read TGTGCCAGCAGCGTAGAGGGTTCTAGCACAGATACGCAGTATTTT. This sequence encodes CASSVEGSSTDTQYF.

The chain uses TRBV15 and TRBJ2-7, with 7 bases that match TRBD2. CDR3 length: 16 residues. V was clipped by 1 base and J by 3 bases; unmatched bases: 9. Germline V gene data show CDR1 as LNHNV and CDR2 as YYDKDF (reference sequence). CDR3 nucleotides: TGTGCCACCAGCAGAGGGTACGGGGAGGGAGACTACGAGCAGTACTTC. This sequence encodes CATSRGYGEGDYEQYF.

The CDR3, as DNA: TGTGCCAGCAGCGCAGGGCTGACAGGGGGCGCCCGGTCACCCCTCCACTTT. As protein: CASSAGLTGGARSPLHF. The V call is TRBV7-8, the J call TRBJ1-6; 10 bases match TRBD1. Germline V CDR1 and CDR2: SGHVS, FQNEAQ. This CDR3 contains 17 residues. Trimming removed 5 bases from V and 10 bases from J; junction bases left unmatched: 14.

The rearrangement uses TRBV7-9 and TRBJ2-1; 11 bases are a match to TRBD2. Trimming removed 4 bases from V and 3 bases from J; junction bases left unmatched: 5. CDR1 SEHNR and CDR2 FQNEAQ come from the germline V gene (reference sequence). This CDR3 spans 16 amino acids. CDR3 nucleotides: TGTGCCAGCAGCTCGGGACTAGCGGAACTCTACAATGAGCAGTTCTTC. Encoded protein: CASSSGLAELYNEQFF.

V gene TRBV6-5 combines with J gene TRBJ1-1, with 7 bases identical to TRBD1. The CDR3 runs to 14 residues. The germline gives CDR1 MNHEY, CDR2 SVGAGI. Trimming at V came to 5 bases and at J to 0 bases, leaving 3 bases not matched to a gene. CDR3 DNA: TGTGCCAGCAGTACGGGACAGTTGAACACTGAAGCTTTCTTT. It encodes CASSTGQLNTEAFF.

The chain carries TRBV30 and TRBJ2-1, with 10 bases matching TRBD2. The junction had 8 bases not matched to a gene; V was cut back by 3 bases and J by 6 bases. Germline V CDR1 and CDR2: GTSNPN, SVGIG (reference sequence). This CDR3 is 15 amino acids long. The CDR3 reads CAWRREAGGRNEQFF. The CDR3 nucleotides read TGTGCCTGGAGGAGGGAAGCGGGGGGGCGCAATGAGCAGTTCTTC.

Here the CDR3 reads CASSQEGQQDETQYF. As DNA, the CDR3 is TGCGCCAGCAGCCAAGAGGGACAACAAGATGAGACCCAGTACTTC. The chain is built from TRBV4-1 and TRBJ2-5, with a tentative D call TRBD1 (6 bases). The germline V gene encodes CDR1 MGHRA and CDR2 YSYEKL. CDR3 length equals 15 residues. V gave up 0 bases and J gave up 5 bases, with 13 bases separating them.

The table lists this clone with a few counts. This chain connects TRBV7-8 to TRBJ2-6; tentatively, D is TRBD2 (5 bases). The CDR3 is 16 amino acids. Germline V gene lookup returns CDR1 SGHVS and CDR2 FQNEAQ. Deletions cut 3 bases from V and 0 bases from J, with 9 bases between. CDR3 sequence: CASSLVGGSGANVLTF. CDR3 sequence (DNA): TGTGCCAGCAGCTTGGTAGGAGGCTCTGGGGCCAACGTCCTGACTTTC. Full variable domain (remainder filled in from reference TRBV7-8 and TRBJ2-6): GAGVSQSPRYKVAKRGQDVALRCDPISGHVSLFWYQQALGQGPEFLTYFQNEAQLDKSGLPSDRFFAERPEGSVSTLKIQRTQQEDSAVYLCASSLVGGSGANVLTFGAGSRLTVL.